Shown below are 19 T cell receptor beta chains from a single sample sequenced in a study of regulatory T cells in long-lasting Graves disease. The time point is: persistent/refractory GD, antithyroid drugs over 5 years with positive TRAb. TCR sequences were obtained from RNA taken from PBMCs. Relying on iRepertoire HTBI primers and Arm-PCR of CDR3 regions, the team built TCR beta libraries. Using its own MiXCR run on the multiplex PCR reads, TCRdb lists one record per CDR3 protein. The data contain some 280,000 distinct CDR3 sequences, 20% to 25% of them singletons. Specimen: peripheral blood mononuclear cells (PBMCs), collected when the disease was refractory, from a patient treated with antithyroid drugs. Receptors originate from a female donor with Graves disease.

This clonotype has only a few counts. The chain carries TRBV5-1 and TRBJ1-2; D gene ambiguous. The V and J ends lost 0 bases and 6 bases respectively, with 9 bases between them. Germline CDR1 and CDR2: SGHRS and YFSETQ. The CDR3 runs 13 residues. The CDR3 reads CASSLGGNDGYTF. As DNA, the CDR3 is TGCGCCAGCAGCTTGGGAGGTAATGATGGCTACACCTTC.

V gene TRBV10-2 combines with J gene TRBJ2-7; 9 nucleotides agree with TRBD2. V gave up 5 bases and J gave up 3 bases; unmatched junction bases: 8. The CDR3 is made up of 15 amino acids. In germline, CDR1 is WSHSY, CDR2 SAAADI. CDR3 nucleotides: TGCGCCAGCAGTCAGAGCGGGAGGCCCCTCTACGAGCAGTACTTC. Amino acid sequence: CASSQSGRPLYEQYF.

This clonotype was seen many times. The chain uses TRBV20-1 and TRBJ1-1; D ambiguous. V lost 3 bases, J lost 5 bases, and 7 bases lay in between. The CDR3 runs 11 residues. CDR1 and CDR2 from the germline V gene are DFQATT and SNEGSKA (reference sequence). The CDR3 coding sequence is TGCAGTGCTAGTGGCAGAACTGAAGCTTTCTTT. This sequence encodes CSASGRTEAFF.

The CDR3 sequence is CASSGGQAGNTIYF. For the CDR3, the DNA is TGTGCCAGCAGTGGGGGACAGGCTGGAAACACCATATATTTT. This chain links TRBV12-3 or TRBV12-4 with TRBJ1-3; 8 bases are a match to TRBD1. This CDR3 has 14 amino acids. With V trimmed by 5 bases and J by 2 bases, 2 bases remained unmatched.

The rearrangement uses TRBV3-1 and TRBJ2-1; a weak D match, TRBD1 (6 bases). The V end was cut by 5 bases, the J end by 0 bases, with 11 bases between. The germline V gene has CDR1 LGHDT and CDR2 YNNKEL (reference sequence). There are 15 residues in the CDR3. CDR3 residues: CASSDGDNSYNEQFF. In DNA, the CDR3 is TGTGCCAGCAGCGATGGGGACAACTCCTACAATGAGCAGTTCTTC.

This chain uses TRBV20-1 with TRBJ1-6; D is unresolved. The V end was cut by 1 base, the J end by 5 bases, with 21 bases between. CDR3 length equals 18 residues. Looked up from germline, CDR1 is DFQATT and CDR2 is SNEGSKA (reference sequence). Here the CDR3 DNA reads TGCAGTGCTAGAGGTCCCGGTGGAGGCAGCGACGATAATTCACCCCTCCACTTT. Translation: CSARGPGGGSDDNSPLHF.

This clonotype was seen at least ten times. The chain carries TRBV28 and TRBJ1-6; D is undetermined. This CDR3 comprises 17 residues. The germline V gene has CDR1 MDHEN and CDR2 SYDVKM. Trimming left V 5 bases short and J 0 bases short, with 14 bases between. The DNA of the CDR3 is TGTGCCAGCAGTCGGACTTTCAGCAGCTCCTATAATTCACCCCTCCACTTT. Its translation: CASSRTFSSSYNSPLHF.

This clonotype appeared many times. The chain couples TRBV6-1 to TRBJ2-7, with D possibly matching TRBD1 (6 bases). CDR1 MNHNS and CDR2 SASEGT come from the germline V gene. This CDR3 is built from 14 residues. V lost 6 bases and J lost 4, with 16 bases in between. The CDR3 loop reads CASSKTGFPYEQYF. The CDR3 DNA follows: TGTGCCAGCAGCAAAACAGGGTTCCCTTACGAGCAGTACTTC.

This clonotype has at least ten counts. The V gene is TRBV11-2, the J gene TRBJ1-2, with TRBD1 as a possible D gene (5 bases). The CDR3 totals 13 residues. The germline gives CDR1 SGHAT, CDR2 FQNNGV. Trimming took off 5 bases at V and 2 bases at J, with 9 bases between the two ends. The CDR3 region has the DNA TGTGCCAGCAGCCAGGACATCAACTATGGCTACACCTTC. Translation: CASSQDINYGYTF.

The V gene is TRBV6-2 or TRBV6-3, the J gene TRBJ1-5; D not certain. CDR3 length: 15 residues. V lost 2 bases and J 0 bases, leaving 8 bases between the germline ends. Germline-derived CDR1 and CDR2 are MNHEY and SVGEGT. CDR3 sequence: CASSYRRDSNQPQHF. The CDR3 region has the DNA TGTGCCAGCAGTTACAGACGGGATAGCAATCAGCCCCAGCATTTT.

The chain recombines TRBV6-2 or TRBV6-3 with TRBJ2-5, with 8 positions matching TRBD2. This CDR3 comprises 17 residues. V lost 3 bases, J lost 4 bases, and 13 bases stayed unmatched. From germline, CDR1 is MNHEY and CDR2 SVGEGT. CDR3 sequence reads: CASSYSGKEHIAETQYF. The DNA of the CDR3 is TGTGCCAGCAGTTATAGCGGGAAGGAGCATATTGCAGAGACCCAGTACTTC.

This clonotype has at least ten counts. CDR3 sequence: CASSLGTGDEETQYF. The CDR3 nucleotides read TGTGCCAGCAGCTTGGGGACAGGGGATGAGGAGACCCAGTACTTC. The J gene is TRBJ2-5, the V gene TRBV5-8; 9 bases are shared with TRBD1. In germline, CDR1 is SGHTS, CDR2 YDEGEE. Trimming removed 0 bases from V and 5 bases from J; junction bases left unmatched: 5. The CDR3 covers 15 residues.

The sample holds many counts of this clonotype. Here the CDR3 reads CASSLQGRTYEQYF. The CDR3 coding sequence is TGTGCCAGCAGTTTACAGGGGAGGACCTACGAGCAGTACTTC. The chain couples TRBV28 to TRBJ2-7; D assignment may be TRBD1 or TRBD2 (6 bases each). The CDR3 has 14 residues. The ends were cut back, 2 bases at V and 2 bases at J, with 10 bases in the middle. Germline CDR1 is MDHEN and CDR2 is SYDVKM.

This clonotype was detected a few times. The genes are TRBV28 and TRBJ1-1; TRBD1 matches 7 bases. The germline V gene has CDR1 MDHEN and CDR2 SYDVKM. There are 14 residues in the CDR3. V lost 3 bases and J lost 6; bases outside the gene matches: 7. Written as DNA, the CDR3 is TGTGCCAGCAGTTTGGTTGGGACAGCTCCTGAAGCTTTCTTT. It encodes CASSLVGTAPEAFF.

This clonotype has ten or more counts. The J gene is TRBJ1-1, the V gene TRBV20-1; D ambiguous. CDR3 length: 14 amino acids. The V gene lost 3 bases and the J gene lost 4 bases, with 15 bases spanning the gap. The germline V gene encodes CDR1 DFQATT and CDR2 SNEGSKA (reference sequence). This CDR3 is CSARWDLRTTEAFF. The DNA of the CDR3 is TGCAGTGCTAGGTGGGATTTGCGGACCACTGAAGCTTTCTTT.

Regarding this clonotype: As the CDR3 is not closed by the conserved phenylalanine or tryptophan, this likely results from a read error. The chain uses TRBV4-2 and TRBJ2-5; D gene ambiguous. Trimming removed 1 base at V and 3 bases at J, with 6 bases between. This CDR3 has 13 residues. CDR1 and CDR2 (germline): LGHNA, YNFKEQ. CDR3 amino acids: CASSQGQEETQYL. The CDR3 region has the DNA TGTGCCAGCAGCCAAGGTCAGGAAGAGACCCAGTACCTC.

This clonotype occurred many times. The chain links TRBV9 to TRBJ2-5; 7 bases are a match to TRBD2. CDR3 length equals 15 residues. Germline CDR1 reads SGDLS; CDR2 reads YYNGEE. V was clipped by 0 bases and J by 5 bases; unmatched bases: 7. CDR3 region: CASSVARYGGETQYF. In DNA, the CDR3 is TGTGCCAGCAGCGTAGCGCGCTACGGGGGGGAGACCCAGTACTTC.

This clonotype was recorded at least ten times. V gene TRBV7-6 combines with J gene TRBJ2-7, with 8 bases fitting TRBD2. The V and J ends lost 0 bases and 6 bases, in that order; junction bases with no gene match: 13. The germline gives CDR1 SGHVS, CDR2 FNYEAQ. This CDR3 contains 17 residues. CDR3 bases: TGTGCCAGCAGCTTAGCGCTTAGCGGGAACAAACCTGGCGAGCAGTACTTC. This gives the protein CASSLALSGNKPGEQYF.

This clonotype was found many times. The CDR3 DNA reads TGTGCCAGCAGGGGGGACGGGAACACTGAAGCTTTCTTT. Its protein product is CASRGDGNTEAFF. The chain couples TRBV6-1 to TRBJ1-1; TRBD1 might be the D (5 bases). The germline gives CDR1 MNHNS, CDR2 SASEGT. Trimming pared 6 bases from V and 1 base from J, leaving 9 bases between. The CDR3 is 13 amino acids.